This T cell receptor (beta chain) is from a study of cytomegalovirus exposure and HLA in healthy donors. General study results and limits: What a later analysis reportedly showed was that an Asian-associated ancestry cluster had fewer N-insertions than the roughly 720-donor mean. The later analysis indicated that the majority of CMV-associated TCR beta chains appeared HLA-restricted. V- and J-gene trimming of TCR beta was linked (in a later analysis) to a missense DCLRE1C variant.

These donors, healthy bone marrow donors, were studied. This CDR3 contains 13 residues. Trimming shortened V by 7 bases and J by 7 bases, and 17 bases separated the two germline ends. Germline lookup yields CDR1 GTSNPN and CDR2 SVGIG (reference sequence). In the case of this clone: Its antigen is still unknown.

The PCR was carried out with 60 Vbeta primers and 13 Jbeta primers. The assay was immunoSEQ multiplex PCR, and TCRdb's table has in-frame clones only and misses some. The sample holds about 99,000 clones; 79% are singletons and the top ten take around 3%. The sequence was collected from a male donor in good health and CMV-seropositive. The chain is built from TRBV30 and TRBJ1-5; D not certain. What was sequenced was PBMCs. The CDR3 protein is CAFCHSGTQPQHF. The CDR3 nucleotides read TGTGCCTTCTGTCACTCAGGTACCCAGCCCCAGCATTTT.